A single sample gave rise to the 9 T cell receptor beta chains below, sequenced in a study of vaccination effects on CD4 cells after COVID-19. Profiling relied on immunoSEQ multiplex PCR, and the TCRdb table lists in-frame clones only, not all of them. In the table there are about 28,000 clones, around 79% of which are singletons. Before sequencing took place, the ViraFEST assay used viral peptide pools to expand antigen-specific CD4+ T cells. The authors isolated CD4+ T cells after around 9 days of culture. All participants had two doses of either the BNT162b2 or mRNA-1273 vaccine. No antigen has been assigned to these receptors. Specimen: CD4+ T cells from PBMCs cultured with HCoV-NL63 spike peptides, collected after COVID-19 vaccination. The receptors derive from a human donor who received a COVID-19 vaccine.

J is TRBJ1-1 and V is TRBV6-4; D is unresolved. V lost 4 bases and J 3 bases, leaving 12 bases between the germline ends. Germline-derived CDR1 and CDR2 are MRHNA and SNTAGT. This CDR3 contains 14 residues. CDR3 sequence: CASSVQPEDTEAFF. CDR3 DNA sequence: TGTGCCAGCAGTGTACAACCTGAAGACACTGAAGCTTTCTTT.

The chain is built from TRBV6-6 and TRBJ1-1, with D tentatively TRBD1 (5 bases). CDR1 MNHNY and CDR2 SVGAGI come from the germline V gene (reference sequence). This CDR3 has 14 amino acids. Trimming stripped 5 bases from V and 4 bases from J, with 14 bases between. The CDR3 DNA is TGTGCCAGCAGTAAAGGGACGGGGGGCACTGAAGCTTTCTTT. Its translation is CASSKGTGGTEAFF.

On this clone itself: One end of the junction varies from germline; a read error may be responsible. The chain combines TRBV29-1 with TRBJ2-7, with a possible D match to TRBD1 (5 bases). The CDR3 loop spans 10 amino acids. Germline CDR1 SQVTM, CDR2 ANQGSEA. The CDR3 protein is CSVENGLRVF. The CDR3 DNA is TGCAGCGTTGAGAACGGGCTCAGGGTCTTC.

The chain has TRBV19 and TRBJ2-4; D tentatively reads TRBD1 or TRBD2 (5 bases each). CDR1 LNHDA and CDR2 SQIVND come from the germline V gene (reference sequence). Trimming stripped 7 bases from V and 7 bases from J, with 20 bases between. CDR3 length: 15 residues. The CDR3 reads CASTENGPGSNIQYF. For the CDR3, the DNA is TGTGCCAGTACTGAGAATGGGCCAGGGAGTAACATTCAGTACTTC. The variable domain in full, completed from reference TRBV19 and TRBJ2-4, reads DGGITQSPKYLFRKEGQNVTLSCEQNLNHDAMYWYRQDPGQGLRLIYYSQIVNDFQKGDIAEGYSVSREKKESFPLTVTSAQKNPTAFYLCASTENGPGSNIQYFGAGTRLSVL.

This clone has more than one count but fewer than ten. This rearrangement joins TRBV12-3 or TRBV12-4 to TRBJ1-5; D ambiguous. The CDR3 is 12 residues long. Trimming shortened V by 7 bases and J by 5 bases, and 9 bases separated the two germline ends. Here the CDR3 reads CASNVGYQPQHF. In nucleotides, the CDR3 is TGTGCCAGCAATGTAGGGTATCAGCCCCAGCATTTT.

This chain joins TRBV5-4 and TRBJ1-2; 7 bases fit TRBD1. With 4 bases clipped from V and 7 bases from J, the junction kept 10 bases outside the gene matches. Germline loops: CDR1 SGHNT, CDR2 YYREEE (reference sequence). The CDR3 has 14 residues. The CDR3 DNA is TGTGCCAGCAGCCCGACAGGGTTATCTGGTGGCTACACCTTC. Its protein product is CASSPTGLSGGYTF.

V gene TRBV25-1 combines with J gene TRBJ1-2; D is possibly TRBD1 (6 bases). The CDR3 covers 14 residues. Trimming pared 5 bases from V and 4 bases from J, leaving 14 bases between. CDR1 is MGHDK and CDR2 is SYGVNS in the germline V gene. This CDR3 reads CASSRGQGPYGYTF. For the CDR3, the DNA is TGTGCCAGCAGTCGAGGGCAGGGGCCCTATGGCTACACCTTC.

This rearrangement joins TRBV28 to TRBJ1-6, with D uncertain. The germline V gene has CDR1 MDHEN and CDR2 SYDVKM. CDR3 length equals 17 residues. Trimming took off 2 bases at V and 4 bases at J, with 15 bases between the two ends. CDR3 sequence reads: CASSLAGSSKYNSPLHF. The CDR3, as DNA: TGTGCCAGCAGTTTAGCCGGCAGCTCCAAGTATAATTCACCCCTCCACTTT.

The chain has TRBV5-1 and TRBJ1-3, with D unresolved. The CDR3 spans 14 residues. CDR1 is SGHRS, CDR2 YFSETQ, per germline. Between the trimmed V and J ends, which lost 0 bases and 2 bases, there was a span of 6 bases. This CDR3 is CASSLGVPGNTIYF. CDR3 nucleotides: TGCGCCAGCAGCTTGGGGGTCCCTGGAAACACCATATATTTT.